The rows below give T cell receptor beta chains drawn from one sample of a study of blood T cell repertoires in COVID-19. Repertoires were generated with immunoSEQ multiplex PCR, while TCRdb's copy carries only in-frame clones and drops some. The sample consists of approximately 140,000 clones, just under 85% of them appearing once. The specimen was peripheral blood. All receptors derive from a woman in her 40s with active or convalescent COVID-19. Each CDR3 is given with its conserved first and last residue. Each record gives: J gene, clone size, D gene, V gene, CDR3 DNA, CDR3 protein. A D gene is named only where the DNA matches it firmly. Clone size, where shown, is once, few, many, or a class for clones that have expanded.

>TRBJ2-3|once|TRBD2|TRBV10-3
TGTGCCATCAGTGATGGGACTAGCGGGACGCCGGATACGCAGTATTTT
CAISDGTSGTPDTQYF
>TRBJ1-2|.|.|TRBV28
TGTGCCAGCAGTCTAGGGGATTGGTATGGCTACACCTTC
CASSLGDWYGYTF
>TRBJ1-1|.|.|TRBV6-2/TRBV6-3
TGTGCCAGCAGTTACGCGGGGGATTCTGAAGCTTTCTTT
CASSYAGDSEAFF
>TRBJ2-2|.|TRBD1|TRBV2
TGTGCCAGCAGTGTCGGGACAGCAGGGGCGACTTGGGAGCTGTTTTTT
CASSVGTAGATWELFF
>TRBJ1-1|once|TRBD1|TRBV30
TGTGCCTGGCTGGACAGGGAGAACACTGAAGCTTTCTTT
CAWLDRENTEAFF
>TRBJ2-2|.|.|TRBV28
TGTGCCAGCAGTCGGGGAGCCGGGGAGCTGTTTTTT
CASSRGAGELFF
>TRBJ1-3|few|.|TRBV19
TGTGCCAGTAGTCCCGGGAGGGGGTATGGAAACACCATATATTTT
CASSPGRGYGNTIYF
>TRBJ1-4|.|.|TRBV5-5
TGTGCCAGCAGCTTATCCCTAGGGGCCGTTAATGAAAAACTGTTTTTT
CASSLSLGAVNEKLFF
>TRBJ1-6|.|.|TRBV27
TGTGCCAGCAGCTTCTACAGGGCCACTATGGGGAATTCACCCCTCCACTTT
CASSFYRATMGNSPLHF
>TRBJ2-5|.|.|TRBV20-1
TGCAGTGCCCAGGAGGGGAAGACCCAGTACTTC
CSAQEGKTQYF
>TRBJ1-4|few|.|TRBV28
TGTGCCAGCAGTTTATATAAGGGCGGGGGTAATGAAAAACTGTTTTTT
CASSLYKGGGNEKLFF
>TRBJ2-3|.|.|TRBV12-2
TGTGCAAGTCGCTCCCGAAGGGACTCTACGAGCACAGATACGCAGTATTTT
CASRSRRDSTSTDTQYF